The TCR beta chain under discussion was sequenced for a study of CD8 T cells in ankylosing spondylitis. Study conclusions and caveats: Among TCR beta sequences, a motif of eight highly homologous variants appeared characteristic of ankylosing spondylitis blood.

In germline, CDR1 is DFQATT, CDR2 SNEGSKA (reference sequence). The CDR3 totals 14 residues. The V segment lost 0 bases and the J segment 4 bases; nucleotides outside the gene matches: 5. About this clonotype: Its target is not known.

TCRdb reprocessed the 5' RACE reads via MiXCR and lists one record per CDR3 protein. Found here are hundreds of thousands of distinct CDR3 sequences, 12% of them singletons; the top ten hold around 0.51%. The specimen was blood, either unsorted or a sorted T cell fraction (not recorded which). The source of this sequence is a male donor with ankylosing spondylitis. V usage is TRBV20-1 and J usage is TRBJ2-5; 7 bases line up with TRBD2. CDR3 sequence (DNA): TGCAGTGCTAGAGATATAACGGGGGGAGAGACCCAGTACTTC. This encodes CSARDITGGETQYF.